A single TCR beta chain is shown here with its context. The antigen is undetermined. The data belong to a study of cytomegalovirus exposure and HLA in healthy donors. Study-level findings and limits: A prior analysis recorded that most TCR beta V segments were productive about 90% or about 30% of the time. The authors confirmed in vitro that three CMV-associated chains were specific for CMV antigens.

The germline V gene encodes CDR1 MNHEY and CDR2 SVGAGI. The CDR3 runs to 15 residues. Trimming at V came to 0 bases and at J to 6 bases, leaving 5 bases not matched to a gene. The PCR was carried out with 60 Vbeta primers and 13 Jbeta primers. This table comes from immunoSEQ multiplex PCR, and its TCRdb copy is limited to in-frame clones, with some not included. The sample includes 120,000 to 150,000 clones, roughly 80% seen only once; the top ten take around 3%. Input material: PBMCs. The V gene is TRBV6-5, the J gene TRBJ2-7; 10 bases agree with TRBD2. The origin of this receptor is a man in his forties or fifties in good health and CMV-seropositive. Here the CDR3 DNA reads TGTGCCAGCAGTTACTCGATAGCGGGAGGTAGCGAGCAGTACTTC. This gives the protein CASSYSIAGGSEQYF.